The source of this T cell receptor (beta chain) is a study of T cell repertoires in cytomegalovirus infection. Study results and caveats: Predominance within the ex vivo response was attributable to HLA-C-restricted CMV-specific TCR beta clonotypes. CMV carriers with the relevant HLA were identified by cumulative public TCR beta family frequency.

After removal of 6 bases from V and 2 bases from J, the junction contained 15 bases not matched to a gene. The CDR3 covers 16 residues. Germline V lookup: CDR1 SQVTM, CDR2 ANQGSEA. This clonotype was found many times. Its specificity is unknown. TCRdb re-called the reads with MiXCR, one entry per CDR3 protein. Of 65,000 to 90,000 distinct CDR3 sequences in the sample, more than 3.5% are singletons; the top ten hold about 4.6%. The chain uses TRBV29-1 and TRBJ2-7; 8 bases fit TRBD2. The specimen sequenced was PBMCs. This clonotype was obtained from a human donor in good health (CMV status not recorded). Some clones in this sample may be carry-over from other donors' samples. The CDR3, as DNA: TGCAGCGTCTTGCATGGCGGGGGGTCATACGCCTACGAGCAGTACTTC. This codes for CSVLHGGGSYAYEQYF.